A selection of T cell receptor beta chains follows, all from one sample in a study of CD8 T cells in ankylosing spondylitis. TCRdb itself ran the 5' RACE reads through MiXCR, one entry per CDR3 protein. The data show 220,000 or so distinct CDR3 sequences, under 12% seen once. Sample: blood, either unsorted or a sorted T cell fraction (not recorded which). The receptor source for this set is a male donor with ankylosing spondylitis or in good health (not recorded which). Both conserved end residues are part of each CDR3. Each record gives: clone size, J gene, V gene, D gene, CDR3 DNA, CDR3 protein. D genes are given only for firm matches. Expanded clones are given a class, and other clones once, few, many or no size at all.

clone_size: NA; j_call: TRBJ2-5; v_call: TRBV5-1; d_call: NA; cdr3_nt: TGCGCCAGCAGCTTGTCGAGCTCTACACAAGAGACCCAGTACTTC; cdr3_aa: CASSLSSSTQETQYF
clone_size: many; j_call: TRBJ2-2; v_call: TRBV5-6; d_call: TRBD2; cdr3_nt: TGTGCCAGCAGCTTTCTGGCTAGCGGGGACACCGGGGAGCTGTTTTTT; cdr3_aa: CASSFLASGDTGELFF
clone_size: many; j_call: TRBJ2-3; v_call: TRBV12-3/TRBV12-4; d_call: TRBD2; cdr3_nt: TGTGCCAGCAGTTTGGGGACTAACACAGATACGCAGTATTTT; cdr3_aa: CASSLGTNTDTQYF
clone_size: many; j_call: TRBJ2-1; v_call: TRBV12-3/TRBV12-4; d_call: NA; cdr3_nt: TGTGCCAGCAGTCCGGACATCTACAATGAGCAGTTCTTC; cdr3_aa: CASSPDIYNEQFF
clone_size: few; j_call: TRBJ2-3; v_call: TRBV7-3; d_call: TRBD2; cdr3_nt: TGTGCCAGCAGAGCGGGGGGAAGCACAGATACGCAGTATTTT; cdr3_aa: CASRAGGSTDTQYF
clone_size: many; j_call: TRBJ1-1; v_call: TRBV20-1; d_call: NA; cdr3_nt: TGCAGTGCTAGAGATGATTGGGGCCGAAACACTGAAGCTTTCTTT; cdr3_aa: CSARDDWGRNTEAFF
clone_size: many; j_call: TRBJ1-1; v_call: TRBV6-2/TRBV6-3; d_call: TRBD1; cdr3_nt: TGTGCCAGCAGTGCACCGGACAGGGGGCGTGGAACTGAAGCTTTCTTT; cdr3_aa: CASSAPDRGRGTEAFF
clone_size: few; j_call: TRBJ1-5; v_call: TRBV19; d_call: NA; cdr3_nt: TGTGCCAGTAGTATAGAAGGATATAGCAATCAGCCCCAGCATTTT; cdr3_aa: CASSIEGYSNQPQHF
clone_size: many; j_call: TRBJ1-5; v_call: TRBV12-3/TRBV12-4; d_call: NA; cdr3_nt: TGTGCCAGCAGTTTAGCCGCAGACTTTAGCAATCAGCCCCAGCATTTT; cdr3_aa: CASSLAADFSNQPQHF
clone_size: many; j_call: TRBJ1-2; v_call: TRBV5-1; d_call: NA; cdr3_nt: TGCGCCAGCAGCTTGGAATGGCATGGCTACACCTTC; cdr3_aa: CASSLEWHGYTF
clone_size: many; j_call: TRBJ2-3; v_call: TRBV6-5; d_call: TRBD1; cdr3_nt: TGTGCCAGCAGTTACGGGACAGGGACAGATACGCAGTATTTT; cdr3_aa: CASSYGTGTDTQYF
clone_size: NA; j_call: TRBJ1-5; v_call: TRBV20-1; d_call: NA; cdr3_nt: TGCAGTGTTGAGGCGAGCAATCAGCCCCAGCATTTT; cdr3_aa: CSVEASNQPQHF
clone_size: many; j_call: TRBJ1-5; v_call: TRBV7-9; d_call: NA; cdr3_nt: TGTGCCAGCAGCTCCGGACACCCTAATCAACCCCAGCATTTT; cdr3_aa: CASSSGHPNQPQHF
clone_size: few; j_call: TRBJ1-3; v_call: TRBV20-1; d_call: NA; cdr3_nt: TGCAGTGCTAGTATCCGCGGCACCTCTGGAAACACCATATATTTT; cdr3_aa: CSASIRGTSGNTIYF
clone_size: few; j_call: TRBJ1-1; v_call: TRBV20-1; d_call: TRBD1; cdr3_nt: TGCAGTGCTAAGCCTGGACAGGGAACAGCTTTCTTT; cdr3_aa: CSAKPGQGTAFF
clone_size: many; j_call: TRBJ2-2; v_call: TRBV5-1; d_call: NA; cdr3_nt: TGCGCCAGCAGCTTGTCCTGGACCAGGAACACCGGGGAGCTGTTTTTT; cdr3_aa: CASSLSWTRNTGELFF
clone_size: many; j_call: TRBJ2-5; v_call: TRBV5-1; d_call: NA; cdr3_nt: TGCGCCAGCAGCTTGAGAGGGACGGCAGAGACCCAGTACTTC; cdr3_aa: CASSLRGTAETQYF
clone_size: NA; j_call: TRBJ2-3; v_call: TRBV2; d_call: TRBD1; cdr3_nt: TGTGCCGGACCCCCGGACAGGCTTAGCACAGATACGCAGTATTTT; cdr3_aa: CAGPPDRLSTDTQYF
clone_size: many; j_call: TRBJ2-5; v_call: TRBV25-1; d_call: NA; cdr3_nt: TGTGCCAGCAGCCTCCTACAACAAGAGACCCAGTACTTC; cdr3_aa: CASSLLQQETQYF
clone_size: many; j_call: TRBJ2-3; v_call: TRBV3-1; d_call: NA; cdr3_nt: TGTGCCAGCAGCCAAGCGACAGGGAGGGCCACAGATACGCAGTATTTT; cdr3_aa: CASSQATGRATDTQYF
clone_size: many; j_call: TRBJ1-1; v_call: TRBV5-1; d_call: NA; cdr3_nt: TGCGCCAGCAGCTTAACACAGGGTAGGGAGGCTGAAGCTTTCTTT; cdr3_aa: CASSLTQGREAEAFF
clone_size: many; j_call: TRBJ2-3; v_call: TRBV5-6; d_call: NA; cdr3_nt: TGTGCCAGCAGCGATTTAAGCACAGATACGCAGTATTTT; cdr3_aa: CASSDLSTDTQYF
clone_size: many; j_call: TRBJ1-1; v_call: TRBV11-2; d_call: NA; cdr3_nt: TGTGCCAGCAGCTTAGATGGCTGGGCAGCCAGGTTCCCTGAAGCTTTCTTT; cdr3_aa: CASSLDGWAARFPEAFF
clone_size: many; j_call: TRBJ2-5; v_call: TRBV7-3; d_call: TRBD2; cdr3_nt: TGTGCCAGCAGCCGGACTAGCGGGGGGGCAGGAGAGACCCAGTACTTC; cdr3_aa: CASSRTSGGAGETQYF
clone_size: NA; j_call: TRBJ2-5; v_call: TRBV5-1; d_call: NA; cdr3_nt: TGCGCCAGCAGCTTGGTAGTTGGGGGCCGCTCGGGAGAGACCCAGTACTTC; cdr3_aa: CASSLVVGGRSGETQYF
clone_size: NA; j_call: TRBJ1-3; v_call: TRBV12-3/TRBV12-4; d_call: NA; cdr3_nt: TGTGCCAGCAGTTTCAACCCCCGGGAGGAGGTGGAAAACACCATATATTTT; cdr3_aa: CASSFNPREEVENTIYF
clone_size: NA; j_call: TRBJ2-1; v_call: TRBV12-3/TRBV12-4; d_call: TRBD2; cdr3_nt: TGTGCCAGCAGATCTACGGGACTAGCGGGCCGCAATGAGCAGTTCTTC; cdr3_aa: CASRSTGLAGRNEQFF
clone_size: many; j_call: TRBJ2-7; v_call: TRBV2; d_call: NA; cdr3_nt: TGTGCCAGCTACCCTGACTCGGGGGCCCCCTACGAGCAGTACTTC; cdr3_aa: CASYPDSGAPYEQYF
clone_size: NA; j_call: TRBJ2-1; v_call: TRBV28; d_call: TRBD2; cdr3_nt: TGTGCCAGCAGTAGACGGAAGGGACTAGCGGGGGGCCCTTCCTACAATGAGCAGTTCTTC; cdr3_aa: CASSRRKGLAGGPSYNEQFF
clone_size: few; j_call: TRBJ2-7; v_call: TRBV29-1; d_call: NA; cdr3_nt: TGCAGCGTGGGGGGGACAGGCTACGAGCAGTACTTC; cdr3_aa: CSVGGTGYEQYF
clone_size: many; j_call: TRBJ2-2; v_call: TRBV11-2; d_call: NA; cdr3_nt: TGTGCCAGCAGCTCACAGGGAACCGGGGAGCTGTTTTTT; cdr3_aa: CASSSQGTGELFF
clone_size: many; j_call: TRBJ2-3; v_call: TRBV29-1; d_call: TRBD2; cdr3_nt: TGCAGCGTTGAAACAGCGGGGAACACAGATACGCAGTATTTT; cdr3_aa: CSVETAGNTDTQYF
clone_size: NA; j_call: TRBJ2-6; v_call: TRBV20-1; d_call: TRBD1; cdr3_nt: TGCAGTGCTAGAGTATCGGACAGGGTCTCCTCTGGGGCCAACGTCCTGACTTTC; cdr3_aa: CSARVSDRVSSGANVLTF
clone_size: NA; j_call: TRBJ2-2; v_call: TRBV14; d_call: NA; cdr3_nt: TGTGCCAGCAGCCAATTGATGGGACAACAGAACACCGGGGAGCTGTTTTTT; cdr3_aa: CASSQLMGQQNTGELFF
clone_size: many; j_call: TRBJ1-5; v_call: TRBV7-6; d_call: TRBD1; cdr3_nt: TGTGCCAGCAGCTTAGCGCTAGGGGACAGGATCAATCAGCCCCAGCATTTT; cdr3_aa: CASSLALGDRINQPQHF
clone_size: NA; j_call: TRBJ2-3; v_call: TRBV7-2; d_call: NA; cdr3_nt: TGTGCCAGCAGTTGGGGAAACGGACTTACCACAGATACGCAGTATTTT; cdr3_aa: CASSWGNGLTTDTQYF
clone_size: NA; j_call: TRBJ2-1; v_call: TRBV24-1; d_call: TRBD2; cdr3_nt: TGTGCCACCACCTCCCCGATGGCGGGGGGGCTTTATCAGCAGTTCTTC; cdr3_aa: CATTSPMAGGLYQQFF
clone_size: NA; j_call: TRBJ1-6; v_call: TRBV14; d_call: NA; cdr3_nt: TGTGCCAGCAGCCAAGATAGACGGACGGGGGGATATAATTCACCCCTCCACTTT; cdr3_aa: CASSQDRRTGGYNSPLHF
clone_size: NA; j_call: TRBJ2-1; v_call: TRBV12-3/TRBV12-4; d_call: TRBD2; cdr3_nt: TGTGCCAGCGGGGGAGGGTTGATTAATGAGCAGTTCTTC; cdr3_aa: CASGGGLINEQFF
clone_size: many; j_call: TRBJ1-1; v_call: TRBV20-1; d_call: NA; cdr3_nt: TGCAGTGCTAGAGATCCCGGGACTGGGGCCACTGAAGCTTTCTTT; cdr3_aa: CSARDPGTGATEAFF